The present entry profiles one T cell receptor beta chain with its context. Its antigen is currently unknown. The data derive from a study of shared clonotypes between healthy human individuals. Study-wide points: It was observed that 5% to 6.5% of naive CD4 clonotypes were shared across four donors. Only blood was sampled, and tissue TCR repertoires likely differ from blood ones.

From germline, CDR1 is SGHTA and CDR2 FQGNSA. Losses at the gene ends were 5 bases for V and 7 bases for J; bases not matched to a gene: 7. This CDR3 contains 15 residues. Measured with immunoSEQ multiplex PCR; TCRdb has only the in-frame clones, and not every one. The profile shows more than 2,000,000 clones, around nine tenths of them singletons. Sequences were obtained from naive CD4+ T cells sorted from blood. Subset described: CD45RA+ positively selected. This chain links TRBV7-2 with TRBJ2-1; 11 bases align to TRBD2. The receptor's source is a young man in good health. In nucleotides, the CDR3 is TGTGCCAGCAGCCCTCTAGCGGGGGGTTGGAATGAGCAGTTCTTC. This translates into CASSPLAGGWNEQFF.